This TCR beta chain derives from a study of cytomegalovirus exposure and HLA in healthy donors. Worth noting for this clone: Its antigen is unidentified.

J lost 4 bases, V lost 3 bases, and 12 bases had no gene match. Germline lookup yields CDR1 SGHRS and CDR2 YFSETQ. The length of the CDR3 is 16 residues. Among the roughly 110 subjects of the validation cohort, separate from the roughly 670-subject first cohort, were the donors. Repertoires were generated with immunoSEQ multiplex PCR, while TCRdb's copy carries only in-frame clones and drops some. The sample has about 98,000 clones, about 83% seen once. Findings of the study overall: The study found most TCR sequences rare, yet found some public TCRs in many donors.

V is TRBV5-1 and J is TRBJ1-2, with 7 bases aligning to TRBD1. Sequenced sample: PBMCs. The clonotype originates from a woman aged 25 to 39 in good health and CMV-seronegative. CDR3 sequence (DNA): TGCGCCAGCAGCTCCCAACCTGACAGGGTCCCCTATGGCTACACCTTC. Protein product: CASSSQPDRVPYGYTF.